This T cell receptor (beta chain) was sequenced in a study of neoadjuvant nivolumab and ipilimumab in lung cancer. Looking at the study overall: Patients got nivolumab 3 mg/kg on days 1, 15 and 29; combination added ipilimumab 1 mg/kg day 1. General study findings and limits: Only a single major-pathologic-response sample was available for clonality analysis. Resected-tumor TCR richness correlated positively with pretherapy blood richness.

To note about this clone: The antigen remains undetermined.

The CDR3 loop spans 13 amino acids. Germline V gene sequence: CDR1 SEHNR, CDR2 FQNEAQ (reference sequence). Trimming cost V 5 bases and J 6 bases, with 11 bases left between them. Using immunoSEQ multiplex PCR, the repertoire was profiled, and TCRdb retains in-frame clones only, with some absent. The table shows about 30,000 clones, with about 83% occurring only once. The material sequenced was tumor tissue, taken after neoadjuvant nivolumab, alone or with ipilimumab, at or shortly before surgery. The J gene is TRBJ2-1, the V gene TRBV7-9; no definite D call. The receptor's source is an adult with non-small cell lung cancer. Here the CDR3 DNA reads TGTGCCAGCAGCCCCTCCCTTAGCAATGAGCAGTTCTTC. Amino acids: CASSPSLSNEQFF.